This T cell receptor beta chain was found in a study of identical twins. Study-wide points: Within twin pairs, the out-of-frame alpha sequences they shared showed excess low generation probability. Conclusions relied on cross-sectional statistical analysis, not following the same donors. Modelling underestimated the level of out-of-frame TCR alpha sharing observed in monozygotic twins.

Each CDR3 protein is one row after TCRdb ran MiXCR on the 5' RACE reads. The top ten hold about 1% of the sample, which has under 500,000 distinct CDR3 sequences, roughly an eighth seen once. The table lists this clonotype with many counts. Antigen specificity is unknown. Trimming left V 6 bases short and J 6 bases short, with 22 bases between. Germline V CDR1 and CDR2: SQVTM, ANQGSEA. The CDR3 totals 15 residues. These data were also filed under a second study, of yellow fever vaccine responses in identical twins.

The chain joins TRBV29-1 to TRBJ2-3; D is ambiguous. What was sequenced was CD4+ T cells sorted from blood. This TCR derives from a woman aged 18-30 years in good health. CDR3 loop: CSVAVPSVDFDTQYF. CDR3 nucleotides: TGCAGCGTCGCCGTTCCTTCAGTGGATTTTGATACGCAGTATTTT.